The rows below give T cell receptor beta chains drawn from one sample of a study of PD-1 blockade in mismatch repair-deficient tumors. Clones were sequenced by immunoSEQ multiplex PCR, and TCRdb holds only the in-frame ones, with some missing. The table lists roughly 120,000 clones, 85% to 90% of them singletons. The sample here was peripheral blood, taken roughly 70 weeks after starting pembrolizumab. The origin of the receptors is an adult with mismatch repair-deficient cancer. Each CDR3 is given with its conserved first and last residue.

TRBV29-1	TRBJ1-1	CSVEPQGAGTEAFF
TRBV28	TRBJ2-5	CASSLRYGRNQETQYF
TRBV4-3	TRBJ2-7	CASSQDGTGGSYEQYF
TRBV7-9	TRBJ2-2	CASSLSLFYGPNTGELFF
TRBV4-1	TRBJ1-1	CASSQGAARNTEAFF
TRBV6-5	TRBJ2-7	CASRVGSYEQYF
TRBV27	TRBJ2-7	CASSLNVDSTYEQYF
TRBV7-2	TRBJ2-3	CASSFPRREGLILTDTQYF
TRBV2	TRBJ2-3	CASSVRTSPTDTQYF
TRBV5-1	TRBJ2-5	CASSWGTEETQYF
TRBV4-3	TRBJ2-7	CASSQDGPSGSYEQYF
TRBV19	TRBJ2-3	CASSTTGGPDTQYF
TRBV5-5	TRBJ2-7	CASSSPGINYEQYF
TRBV7-2	TRBJ2-5	CASSLNSPVQSQETQYF
TRBV29-1	TRBJ2-1	CSVITSYNEQFF
TRBV27	TRBJ2-5	CASSTQEGRVKETQYF
TRBV7-9	TRBJ2-5	CASSLLAGAKETQYF
TRBV7-9	TRBJ2-7	CASSLERKEQGAYEQYF
TRBV30	TRBJ2-1	CAWTGSGRTYNEQFF
TRBV29-1	TRBJ2-1	CSVEGSRGKDNEQFF
TRBV5-3	TRBJ2-7	CASSFSVRYEQYF
TRBV30	TRBJ2-1	CAWNGGSIYEQFF
TRBV5-4	TRBJ2-7	CASSLKGLAGEQYF
TRBV2	TRBJ2-7	CAVISSKRGQYEQYF
TRBV30	TRBJ2-7	CAWEQGYEQYF
TRBV27	TRBJ1-1	CASSLGPGRAFF
TRBV7-9	TRBJ2-3	CASSLGQGRTDTQYF
TRBV10-3	TRBJ1-3	CAISETGAGNTIYF